The present TCR beta chain was sequenced within a study of tumor and adjacent non-tumor tissue in lung cancer. Across the whole study: The patients, 9 to 11 men and roughly 5 women, were about 30 to 85 with stage I to III disease. Samples averaged around 3.9 million productive TCRbeta reads each. Study-level findings and limits: In normal lung, the top 100 clones were significantly more dominant than in tumor. Significantly higher TCR diversity was found in tumor than normal lung.

This sample's RNA came from whole unsorted tissue. The CDR3 loop spans 15 amino acids. CDR1 is SGHVS, CDR2 FQNEAQ, per germline. J was trimmed by 12 bases and V by 1 base; bases with no gene match: 7. TCRbeta libraries were built with three rounds of nested PCR, modified from ARM-PCR. TCRdb ran MiXCR on the multiplex PCR reads and lists one entry per CDR3 protein. This sample has around 74,000 distinct CDR3 sequences, with about two thirds found just once. Ten or more counts support this clonotype. No antigen is known for it. This TCR derives from a woman aged 70-85 years with non-small cell lung cancer. The V gene is TRBV7-8, the J gene TRBJ2-7; TRBD2 aligns across 15 bases. Sequencing was carried out using lung tumor tissue. The CDR3 DNA follows: TGTGCCAGCAGCTTAGAATGGACTAGCGGGAGGGCCACGTACTTC. Translating it yields CASSLEWTSGRATYF. The full variable domain, in which reference TRBV7-8 and TRBJ2-7 provide the parts outside the CDR3, is GAGVSQSPRYKVAKRGQDVALRCDPISGHVSLFWYQQALGQGPEFLTYFQNEAQLDKSGLPSDRFFAERPEGSVSTLKIQRTQQEDSAVYLCASSLEWTSGRATYFGPGTRLTVT.